This T cell receptor beta chain was observed in a study of T cell changes during pregnancy in multiple sclerosis. Some clones are missing from TCRdb's copy, which holds only in-frame ones; the method was immunoSEQ multiplex PCR. The sample records tens of thousands of clones, roughly 89% being singletons. The CDR3 is 17 amino acids. The V and J ends lost 4 bases and 4 bases, in that order; junction bases with no gene match: 10. Germline-derived CDR1 and CDR2 are SGHVS and FQNEAQ. V and J are TRBV7-8 and TRBJ1-2; 12 bases line up with TRBD1. The TCR sequence derives from a female donor in good health, enrolled as a control in a pregnancy study. Specimen: peripheral blood, collected after pregnancy. This CDR3 is CASSSRDRGQEIYGYTF. CDR3 in DNA: TGTGCCAGCAGCTCCCGGGACAGGGGGCAGGAAATCTATGGCTACACCTTC. The complete variable domain, with remaining parts taken from reference TRBV7-8 and TRBJ1-2, reads GAGVSQSPRYKVAKRGQDVALRCDPISGHVSLFWYQQALGQGPEFLTYFQNEAQLDKSGLPSDRFFAERPEGSVSTLKIQRTQQEDSAVYLCASSSRDRGQEIYGYTFGSGTRLTVV.